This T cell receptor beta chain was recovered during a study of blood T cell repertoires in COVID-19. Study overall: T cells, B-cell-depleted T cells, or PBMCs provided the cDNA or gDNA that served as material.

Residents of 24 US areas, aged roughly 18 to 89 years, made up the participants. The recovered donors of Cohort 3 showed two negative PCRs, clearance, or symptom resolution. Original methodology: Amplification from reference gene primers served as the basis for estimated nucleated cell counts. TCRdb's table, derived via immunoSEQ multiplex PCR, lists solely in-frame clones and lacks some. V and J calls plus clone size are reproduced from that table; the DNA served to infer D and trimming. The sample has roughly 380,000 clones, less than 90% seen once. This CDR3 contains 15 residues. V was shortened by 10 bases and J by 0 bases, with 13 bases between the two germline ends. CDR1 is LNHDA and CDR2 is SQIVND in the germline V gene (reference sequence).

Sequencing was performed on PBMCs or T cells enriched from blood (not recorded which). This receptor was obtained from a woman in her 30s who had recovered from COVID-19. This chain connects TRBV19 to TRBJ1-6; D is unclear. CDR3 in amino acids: CATRIGGSYNSPLHF. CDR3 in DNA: TGTGCCACCCGGATCGGCGGCTCCTATAATTCACCCCTCCACTTT. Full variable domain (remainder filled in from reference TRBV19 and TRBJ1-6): DGGITQSPKYLFRKEGQNVTLSCEQNLNHDAMYWYRQDPGQGLRLIYYSQIVNDFQKGDIAEGYSVSREKKESFPLTVTSAQKNPTAFYLCATRIGGSYNSPLHFGNGTRLTVT.